The present TCR beta chain was sequenced within a study of B cell selection in AIRE deficiency (dated by TCRdb to about 2019). The study in broad terms: A comparison of TCRbeta repertoires of sorted blood CD4+ conventional T cells and regulatory T cells was made between AIRE-deficient patients and healthy controls. The TCR-sequenced cohort comprised roughly five AIRE-deficient APECED patients and roughly five healthy control donors.

The germline V gene sets CDR1 to SNHLY and CDR2 to FYNNEI. A distance of 9 bases separates the germline ends of V and J, which lose 5 bases and 5 bases respectively. Spanning cysteine to phenylalanine, the CDR3 consists of 13 amino acids. Only the CDR3 part of the read is kept: 39 bases, read in frame from the first base. Conventional CD4 T cells were sorted as cells that were CD4+CD127+. The AIRE-deficient patients had APECED syndrome. Sorting of Tconv and Treg cells intended for TCRbeta sequencing was performed on a FACSAria flow cytometer. The sorted cells were collected in 5-ml round-bottom polystyrene tubes, and the dry cell pellets were frozen at -80 degrees C prior to sequencing. The investigation overall reported the following: Among a few thousand shared Treg TCRbeta sequences, less than 40% were shared exclusively among healthy donors and over 7% exclusively among patients, which suggests that Treg selection is less efficient in the absence of AIRE. About 30% of Treg TCRbeta sequences shared among healthy donors appeared in patient Tconv cells, suggesting diversion of Treg-biased clones into the Tconv compartment. CDR3s were shorter in shared Treg sequences, reflecting a bias toward rearrangements that have few non-templated nucleotide insertions. In terms of TCRBV gene usage, CDR3 length and TCR diversity, Tconv and Treg cells from AIRE-deficient patients looked similar to Tconv and Treg cells from healthy donors. Only TCRbeta chains were sequenced, and under 40% of the Treg sequences shared among healthy donors were also detected in healthy Tconv cells, possibly owing to differing TCRalpha chains.

On this clone: What this receptor recognizes is not known. No base qualities exist here, and no much larger clone lies one base off it.

TCRbeta chain sequencing was performed with the immunoSEQ platform. In the source study's methods: When conventional T cell repertoires were pooled, about 110,000 distinct in-frame TCRbeta sequences were obtained from patients and 13.4x10^4 from healthy donors. Treg TCRbeta sequences found in two or more individuals were classed as public, and these public Treg TCRbeta sequences were then looked for in Tconv repertoires. Differences between groups were assessed by Mann-Whitney U tests with Bonferroni-Dunn correction in GraphPad Prism 7.03. In its TCRdb copy, this immuneACCESS table keeps in-frame sequences only and misses some clones. Where compared with another copy, unresolved V genes explain less than half of these, and the others have no known cause. V and J calls and clone size are those listed in that table; D and trimming were worked out from the DNA. This sample lists tens of thousands of clones; around 97% were detected once. The ten largest clones represent 0.2% to 0.25% of the sample.

Recombination joined TRBV2 with TRBJ2-2; the D call could be TRBD1 or TRBD2, with each sharing 5 bases. The receptor's source is a human donor with AIRE deficiency. The specimen was conventional CD4+ T cells sorted from PBMCs. The nucleotide sequence is TGTGCCAGCAGTCGGGGACGAACCGGGGAGCTGTTTTTT. It translates as CASSRGRTGELFF.